The rows below give T cell receptor beta chains drawn from one sample of a study of blood T cell repertoires in COVID-19. Generated by immunoSEQ multiplex PCR, the TCRdb table keeps only in-frame clones and is missing some. This sample yields around 260,000 clones, of which 75% to 90% are seen a single time; around 0.8% belongs to the top ten. Sequencing input: peripheral blood. These receptors came from a man aged 25-40 years with acute or convalescent COVID-19. Both conserved end residues are part of each CDR3. The D gene is left open where the match is weak. Not all rows give a size; the values are once, few, many and, for expanded clones, a class.

CDR3: CASSKGTGENQPQHF
DNA: TGTGCCAGCAGCAAAGGGACAGGGGAGAATCAGCCCCAGCATTTT
size: NA
length: 15
D: TRBD1
J: TRBJ1-5
V: TRBV7-9

CDR3: CASSAQTQGFPEAFF
DNA: TGTGCCAGCAGTGCGCAAACACAGGGGTTCCCTGAAGCTTTCTTT
size: NA
length: 15
D: TRBD1
J: TRBJ1-1
V: TRBV28

CDR3: CASRDRVVWDTGELFF
DNA: TGTGCCAGCAGAGACAGGGTCGTATGGGACACCGGGGAGCTGTTTTTT
size: NA
length: 16
D: NA
J: TRBJ2-2
V: TRBV21-1

CDR3: CASSPGTGGAQYF
DNA: TGTGCCAGCAGCCCCGGGACCGGGGGTGCGCAGTACTTC
size: NA
length: 13
D: NA
J: TRBJ2-7
V: TRBV7-9

CDR3: CSVGSRGTEAFF
DNA: TGCAGCGTTGGGAGTAGGGGTACTGAAGCTTTCTTT
size: NA
length: 12
D: NA
J: TRBJ1-1
V: TRBV29-1

CDR3: CASSVGTRTYSEQYF
DNA: TGTGCCAGCAGCGTCGGGACTAGAACTTATAGCGAGCAGTACTTC
size: NA
length: 15
D: TRBD2
J: TRBJ2-7
V: TRBV9

CDR3: CASSLDPPLGRDTGELFF
DNA: TGTGCCAGCAGCTTAGACCCCCCCCTTGGTAGAGACACCGGGGAGCTGTTTTTT
size: NA
length: 18
D: NA
J: TRBJ2-2
V: TRBV11-2

CDR3: CASSAGQGAIYGYTF
DNA: TGTGCCAGCAGCGCCGGACAGGGGGCAATCTATGGCTACACCTTC
size: NA
length: 15
D: TRBD1
J: TRBJ1-2
V: TRBV9

CDR3: CAIGDRVNEKLFF
DNA: TGTGCCATCGGGGACAGGGTCAATGAAAAACTGTTTTTT
size: NA
length: 13
D: TRBD1
J: TRBJ1-4
V: TRBV10-3

CDR3: CASSESTGIGYTF
DNA: TGCGCCAGCAGTGAGTCGACAGGGATAGGCTACACCTTC
size: NA
length: 13
D: TRBD1
J: TRBJ1-2
V: TRBV10-1

CDR3: CASSLLGTSSDTQYF
DNA: TGCGCCAGCAGCTTGTTAGGGACTAGCTCGGATACGCAGTATTTT
size: NA
length: 15
D: TRBD2
J: TRBJ2-3
V: TRBV5-1

CDR3: CSVDKREDTIGQYF
DNA: TGCAGCGTTGATAAGCGGGAGGATACCATAGGGCAGTACTTC
size: NA
length: 14
D: TRBD2
J: TRBJ2-7
V: TRBV29-1

CDR3: CASSQGGPSTEAFF
DNA: TGTGCCAGCAGCCAAGGGGGCCCGAGCACTGAAGCTTTCTTT
size: NA
length: 14
D: NA
J: TRBJ1-1
V: TRBV3-1/TRBV3-2

CDR3: CSASGTSFGYTF
DNA: TGCAGCGCCTCCGGGACAAGCTTTGGCTACACCTTC
size: NA
length: 12
D: NA
J: TRBJ1-2
V: TRBV29-1

CDR3: CASSLGEGLRSGAQYF
DNA: TGTGCCAGCAGCTTGGGGGAGGGCCTAAGGTCAGGAGCGCAGTATTTT
size: few
length: 16
D: TRBD2
J: TRBJ2-3
V: TRBV5-8

CDR3: CASSFPTSGALFNEQFF
DNA: TGTGCCAGCAGCTTTCCCACTAGCGGAGCCCTTTTTAATGAGCAGTTCTTC
size: NA
length: 17
D: TRBD2
J: TRBJ2-1
V: TRBV7-9

CDR3: CSVVKAGGETQYF
DNA: TGCAGCGTTGTAAAGGCGGGGGGGGAGACCCAGTACTTC
size: NA
length: 13
D: TRBD2
J: TRBJ2-5
V: TRBV29-1

CDR3: CASSFGQYFGEQYF
DNA: TGTGCCAGCAGCTTTGGGCAATATTTCGGCGAGCAGTACTTC
size: few
length: 14
D: NA
J: TRBJ2-7
V: TRBV7-9

CDR3: CASSYSSGSYEQYF
DNA: TGTGCCAGCAGTTATTCCAGCGGATCCTACGAGCAGTACTTC
size: many
length: 14
D: NA
J: TRBJ2-7
V: TRBV6-5

CDR3: CASSVDFGGDDTQYF
DNA: TGTGCCAGCAGCGTAGATTTCGGGGGGGATGATACGCAGTATTTT
size: NA
length: 15
D: TRBD2
J: TRBJ2-3
V: TRBV9

CDR3: CASRGTGTNYGYTF
DNA: TGTGCCAGCAGAGGGACAGGGACTAACTATGGCTACACCTTC
size: NA
length: 14
D: TRBD1
J: TRBJ1-2
V: TRBV2

CDR3: CASSLGGPVQPQHF
DNA: TGTGCCAGCAGCTTAGGGGGGCCGGTTCAGCCCCAGCATTTT
size: NA
length: 14
D: NA
J: TRBJ1-5
V: TRBV7-9

CDR3: CAWSRDFAQYF
DNA: TGTGCCTGGAGTCGGGATTTCGCGCAGTATTTT
size: NA
length: 11
D: NA
J: TRBJ2-3
V: TRBV30

CDR3: CASSETYRGTQYF
DNA: TGTGCCAGCAGTGAAACTTACAGGGGGACCCAGTACTTC
size: NA
length: 13
D: TRBD1
J: TRBJ2-5
V: TRBV6-1

CDR3: CASSQSTRGGGATDTQYF
DNA: TGCGCCAGCAGCCAGTCCACTCGCGGCGGGGGGGCAACAGATACGCAGTATTTT
size: once
length: 18
D: TRBD2
J: TRBJ2-3
V: TRBV4-1

CDR3: CASRHLTTGADQPQHF
DNA: TGTGCCAGCAGACACCTGACAACAGGGGCGGATCAGCCCCAGCATTTT
size: NA
length: 16
D: TRBD1
J: TRBJ1-5
V: TRBV27

CDR3: CASKLAGSYEQYF
DNA: TGTGCCAGCAAACTAGCGGGGTCATACGAGCAGTACTTC
size: NA
length: 13
D: TRBD2
J: TRBJ2-7
V: TRBV3-1/TRBV3-2

CDR3: CASRTGQDTQYF
DNA: TGCGCCAGCAGGACGGGACAAGATACGCAGTATTTT
size: NA
length: 12
D: NA
J: TRBJ2-3
V: TRBV5-1

CDR3: CASSVGGLGLGSPLHF
DNA: TGTGCCAGCAGCGTAGGGGGCCTTGGCCTGGGATCACCCCTCCACTTT
size: NA
length: 16
D: NA
J: TRBJ1-6
V: TRBV9

CDR3: CASSGEFWETQYF
DNA: TGTGCCAGCAGCGGGGAGTTTTGGGAGACCCAGTACTTC
size: NA
length: 13
D: NA
J: TRBJ2-5
V: TRBV9

CDR3: CASSRDSYGYTF
DNA: TGTGCCAGCAGCCGCGACTCGTATGGCTACACCTTC
size: NA
length: 12
D: NA
J: TRBJ1-2
V: TRBV11-1

CDR3: CAWQGARGYTF
DNA: TGTGCCTGGCAGGGGGCAAGGGGCTACACCTTC
size: NA
length: 11
D: TRBD1
J: TRBJ1-2
V: TRBV28

CDR3: CASSSKDRRNYGYTF
DNA: TGTGCCAGCAGCTCTAAGGACAGGCGAAACTATGGCTACACCTTC
size: NA
length: 15
D: TRBD1
J: TRBJ1-2
V: TRBV13

CDR3: CASSSGGTGVRFQYF
DNA: TGTGCCAGCAGTTCCGGCGGGACGGGGGTCAGGTTCCAGTACTTC
size: NA
length: 15
D: NA
J: TRBJ2-5
V: TRBV28

CDR3: CASSPRLAGQETQYF
DNA: TGTGCCAGCAGCCCACGACTAGCGGGACAAGAGACCCAGTACTTC
size: NA
length: 15
D: TRBD2
J: TRBJ2-5
V: TRBV9

CDR3: CASSQSSGGTETQYF
DNA: TGTGCCAGCAGCCAATCCAGCGGGGGGACTGAGACCCAGTACTTC
size: few
length: 15
D: TRBD2
J: TRBJ2-5
V: TRBV3-1/TRBV3-2

CDR3: CASPPHFYNEQFF
DNA: TGTGCCAGCCCCCCCCATTTCTACAATGAGCAGTTCTTC
size: NA
length: 13
D: NA
J: TRBJ2-1
V: TRBV21-1

CDR3: CASSPTIISYNEQFF
DNA: TGTGCCAGCAGTCCGACTATCATATCCTACAATGAGCAGTTCTTC
size: NA
length: 15
D: NA
J: TRBJ2-1
V: TRBV27

CDR3: CASQRAEKLFF
DNA: TGTGCCAGCCAGAGGGCCGAAAAACTGTTTTTT
size: few
length: 11
D: NA
J: TRBJ1-4
V: TRBV19

CDR3: CASSRMREQFF
DNA: TGTGCCAGCAGCCGCATGAGGGAGCAGTTCTTC
size: NA
length: 11
D: NA
J: TRBJ2-1
V: TRBV3-1/TRBV3-2

CDR3: CAASESLNTGELFF
DNA: TGTGCTGCTAGCGAGAGCTTAAACACCGGGGAGCTGTTTTTT
size: once
length: 14
D: NA
J: TRBJ2-2
V: TRBV6-5

CDR3: CASSQYYEQYF
DNA: TGTGCCAGCAGCCAGTACTACGAGCAGTACTTC
size: NA
length: 11
D: NA
J: TRBJ2-7
V: TRBV3-1/TRBV3-2

CDR3: CAGKTGNSPLHF
DNA: TGTGCCGGGAAGACAGGCAATTCACCCCTCCACTTT
size: NA
length: 12
D: NA
J: TRBJ1-6
V: TRBV6-5

CDR3: CASSILDRGYTF
DNA: TGTGCCAGCAGCATCCTGGACAGGGGGTACACCTTC
size: NA
length: 12
D: TRBD1
J: TRBJ1-2
V: TRBV7-9

CDR3: CASSGGTSFRNRHF
DNA: TGTGCCAGCAGTGGCGGGACCAGTTTCCGTAATAGGCATTTT
size: NA
length: 14
D: NA
J: TRBJ1-5
V: TRBV2

CDR3: CASSGGPTGTAPEQYF
DNA: TGTGCCAGCAGCGGGGGGCCGACAGGGACTGCGCCCGAGCAGTACTTC
size: NA
length: 16
D: NA
J: TRBJ2-7
V: TRBV9

CDR3: CASSLGSGGTDTQYF
DNA: TGTGCCAGCAGTTTAGGGAGCGGGGGCACAGATACGCAGTATTTT
size: NA
length: 15
D: TRBD2
J: TRBJ2-3
V: TRBV2

CDR3: CASSQRQGTAQYF
DNA: TGTGCCAGCAGCCAAAGACAGGGGACGGCCCAGTACTTC
size: few
length: 13
D: TRBD1
J: TRBJ2-5
V: TRBV3-1/TRBV3-2

CDR3: CASSDGRHTDTQYF
DNA: TGTGCCAGCAGTGACGGGAGGCACACAGATACGCAGTATTTT
size: NA
length: 14
D: TRBD2
J: TRBJ2-3
V: TRBV6-1

CDR3: CASSIGSWALAKNIQYF
DNA: TGTGCCAGTAGTATTGGATCGTGGGCCCTAGCCAAAAACATTCAGTACTTC
size: NA
length: 17
D: NA
J: TRBJ2-4
V: TRBV19